This T cell receptor (beta chain) derives from a study of molecular identifiers for immune sequencing clone quantification. Study-level findings and limits: Highly expanded clone sizes could be underestimated through barcode sharing by identical TCR molecules.

This clonotype came up many times. What it binds is unknown. TCRdb re-analysed the PCR reads in MiXCR, keeping a single row per CDR3 protein. The top ten hold about 0.95% of the sample, which has 70,000 to 90,000 distinct CDR3 sequences, 20% to 25% seen once. Sorting isolated naive CD8 T cells as CD8+CD4-CCR7+CD45RA+ events. Sequenced: naive CD8+ T cells from blood, with Jurkat cell RNA spiked in. The subset denotes: FACS-sorted CD8+CD4-CCR7+CD45RA+ naive T cells. The sequence was collected from a human donor in good health. Some libraries in this study had Jurkat cell RNA spiked in.

CDR3: CAISESLAGTTDTQYF. The CDR3 DNA reads TGTGCCATCAGTGAGTCCCTAGCGGGCACCACAGATACGCAGTATTTT. The rearrangement links TRBV10-3 to TRBJ2-3, with 8 bases that match TRBD2. Germline assignment: CDR1 ENHRY and CDR2 SYGVKD. J was trimmed by 2 bases and V by 0 bases; bases with no gene match: 4. CDR3 length equals 16 residues.